This T cell receptor beta chain derives from a study of blood T cell repertoires in COVID-19. Trimming took off 6 bases at V and 6 bases at J, with 13 bases between the two ends. CDR3 size: 12 residues. Germline V lookup: CDR1 SQVTM, CDR2 ANQGSEA. Original data processing: Amplifying reference gene primers gave estimates of nucleated cell counts. Assay used: immunoSEQ multiplex PCR; TCRdb lists only in-frame clones, some missing. V and J calls and clone size are copied from that table; D and trimming were computed from the DNA. The sample holds 300,000 to 500,000 clones, approximately 87% seen once. This receptor was taken from a woman in her 30s with acute COVID-19. The sample was PBMCs or T cells enriched from blood (not recorded which). V usage is TRBV29-1 and J usage is TRBJ2-3; TRBD1 might be the D (6 bases). The CDR3 DNA sequence: TGCAGCGTGCCCACAGGGTTGGATACGCAGTATTTT. This sequence encodes CSVPTGLDTQYF.